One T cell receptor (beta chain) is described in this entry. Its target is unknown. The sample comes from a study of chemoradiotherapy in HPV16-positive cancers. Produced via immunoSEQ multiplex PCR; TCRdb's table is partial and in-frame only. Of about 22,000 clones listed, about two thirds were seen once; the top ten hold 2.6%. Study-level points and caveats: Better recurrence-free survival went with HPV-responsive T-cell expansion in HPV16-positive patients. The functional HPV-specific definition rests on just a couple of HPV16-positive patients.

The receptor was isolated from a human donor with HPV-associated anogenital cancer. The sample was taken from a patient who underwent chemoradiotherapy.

The CDR3 DNA is TGTGCCACCAGCAGAGTTTTGGAGGCCGGGGAGCTGTTTTTT. Protein product: CATSRVLEAGELFF. This chain links TRBV15 with TRBJ2-2, with a weak D call TRBD2 (5 bases). The CDR3 spans 14 residues. The V and J ends lost 1 base and 6 bases respectively, with 9 bases between them. Germline V gene lookup returns CDR1 LNHNV and CDR2 YYDKDF (reference sequence).